This T cell receptor (beta chain) was recorded in a study of cytomegalovirus exposure and HLA in healthy donors. Study information: As an earlier analysis found, around 190 million T cells yielded about 120 million unique TCR beta sequences.

The PCR used 60 Vbeta and 13 Jbeta primers. The assay was immunoSEQ multiplex PCR, and TCRdb's table has in-frame clones only and misses some. The table lists about 160,000 clones, roughly 80% of them singletons. As concerns this clone: Its target is not known.

Germline lookup yields CDR1 KGHSH and CDR2 LQKENI. Between the trimmed V and J ends, which lost 6 bases and 6 bases, there was a span of 14 bases. This CDR3 has 13 residues. Findings and limits, study-wide: Reports described diagnosis of cytomegalovirus status by the classifier as highly specific and sensitive.

The source material was PBMCs. This clonotype was sampled from a man in his forties or fifties in good health and CMV-seronegative. The chain carries TRBV18 and TRBJ1-2, with a tentative D call TRBD1 (5 bases). The CDR3, as DNA: TGTGCCAGCTCCCCCGGAGGGGAAGATGGCTACACCTTC. It codes for CASSPGGEDGYTF.